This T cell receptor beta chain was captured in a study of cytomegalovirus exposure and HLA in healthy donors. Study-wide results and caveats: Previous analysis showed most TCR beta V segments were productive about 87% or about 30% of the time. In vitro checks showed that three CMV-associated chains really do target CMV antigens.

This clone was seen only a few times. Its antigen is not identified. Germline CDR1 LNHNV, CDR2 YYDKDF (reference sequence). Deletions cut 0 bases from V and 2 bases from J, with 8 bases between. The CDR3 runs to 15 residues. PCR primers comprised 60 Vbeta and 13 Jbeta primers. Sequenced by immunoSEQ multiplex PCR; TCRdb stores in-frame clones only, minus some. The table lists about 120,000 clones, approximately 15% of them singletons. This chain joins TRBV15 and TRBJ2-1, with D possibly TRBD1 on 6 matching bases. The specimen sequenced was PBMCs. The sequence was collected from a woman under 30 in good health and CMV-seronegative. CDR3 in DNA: TGTGCCACCAGCAGAGAACAGGGCCCCTACAATGAGCAGTTCTTC. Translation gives CATSREQGPYNEQFF.